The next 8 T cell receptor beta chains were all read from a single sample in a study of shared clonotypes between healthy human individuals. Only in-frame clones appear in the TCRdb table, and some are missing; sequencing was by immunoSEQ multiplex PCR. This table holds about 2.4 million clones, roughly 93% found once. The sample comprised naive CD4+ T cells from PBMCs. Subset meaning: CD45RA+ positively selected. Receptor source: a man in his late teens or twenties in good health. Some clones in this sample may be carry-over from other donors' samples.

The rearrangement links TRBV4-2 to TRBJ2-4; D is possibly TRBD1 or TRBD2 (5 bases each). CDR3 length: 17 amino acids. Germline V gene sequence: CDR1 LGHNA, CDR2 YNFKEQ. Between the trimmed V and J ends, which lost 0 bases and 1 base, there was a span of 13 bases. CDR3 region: CASSQDNGAVAKNIQYF. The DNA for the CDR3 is TGTGCCAGCAGCCAAGATAACGGGGCTGTGGCCAAAAACATTCAGTACTTC.

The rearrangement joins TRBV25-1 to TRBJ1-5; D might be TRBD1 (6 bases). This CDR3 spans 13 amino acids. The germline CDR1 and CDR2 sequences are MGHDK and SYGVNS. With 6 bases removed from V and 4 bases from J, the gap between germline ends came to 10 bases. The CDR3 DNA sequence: TGTGCCAGCAGACCGGACAGTAATCAGCCCCAGCATTTT. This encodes CASRPDSNQPQHF.

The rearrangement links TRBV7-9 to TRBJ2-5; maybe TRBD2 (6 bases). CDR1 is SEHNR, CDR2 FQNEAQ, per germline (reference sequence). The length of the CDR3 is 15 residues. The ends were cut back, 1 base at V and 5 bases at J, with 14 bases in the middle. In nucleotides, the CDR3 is TGTGCCAGCAGCTTAGACTTCGGGAGAACGGAGACCCAGTACTTC. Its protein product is CASSLDFGRTETQYF.

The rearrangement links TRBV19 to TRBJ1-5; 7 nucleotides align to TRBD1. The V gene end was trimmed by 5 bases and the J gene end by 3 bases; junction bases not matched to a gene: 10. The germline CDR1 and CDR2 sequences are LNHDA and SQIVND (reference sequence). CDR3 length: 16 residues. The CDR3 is CASSAHPDRDNQPQHF. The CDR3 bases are TGTGCCAGTAGTGCCCACCCCGACAGGGACAATCAGCCCCAGCATTTT.

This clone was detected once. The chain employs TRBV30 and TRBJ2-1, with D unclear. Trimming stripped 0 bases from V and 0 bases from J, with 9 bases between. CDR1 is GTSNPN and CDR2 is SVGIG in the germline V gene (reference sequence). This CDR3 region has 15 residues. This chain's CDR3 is CAWSVLRSSYNEQFF. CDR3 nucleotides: TGTGCCTGGAGTGTCTTGCGGAGCTCCTACAATGAGCAGTTCTTC.

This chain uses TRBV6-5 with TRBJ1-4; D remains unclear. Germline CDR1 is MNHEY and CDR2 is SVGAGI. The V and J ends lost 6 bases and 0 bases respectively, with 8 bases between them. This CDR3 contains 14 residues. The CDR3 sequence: CASSPRATNEKLFF. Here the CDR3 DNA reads TGTGCCAGCAGCCCGCGGGCAACTAATGAAAAACTGTTTTTT.

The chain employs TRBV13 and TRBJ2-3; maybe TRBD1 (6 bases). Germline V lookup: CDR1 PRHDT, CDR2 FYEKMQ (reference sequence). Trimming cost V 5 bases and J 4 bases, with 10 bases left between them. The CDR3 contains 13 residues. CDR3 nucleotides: TGTGCCAGCAGCCTGGGACATTCAGATACGCAGTATTTT. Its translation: CASSLGHSDTQYF.

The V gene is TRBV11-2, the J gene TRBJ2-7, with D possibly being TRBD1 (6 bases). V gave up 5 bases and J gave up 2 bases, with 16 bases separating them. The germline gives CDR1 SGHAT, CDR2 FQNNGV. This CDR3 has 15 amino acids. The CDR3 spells CASSPLLQGTYEQYF. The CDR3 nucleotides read TGTGCCAGCAGCCCTCTCCTACAGGGTACCTACGAGCAGTACTTC.